Listed below are T cell receptor beta chains from one sample, sequenced in a study of beta chain features in type 1 diabetes. Libraries were prepared by immunoSEQ multiplex PCR; TCRdb keeps only in-frame clonotypes and omits some of them. The table lists nearly 700,000 clones, about an eighth of them singletons. Source material: naive CD4+ T cells from blood. These receptors were collected from a man aged 18-30 years with type 1 diabetes. Each CDR3 is given with its conserved first and last residue. Each record gives: D gene, clone size, V gene, J gene, CDR3 DNA, CDR3 protein. D genes are given only for firm matches. Size tells how often a clone was seen (once, few, many) or the class of an expanded clone, and some rows leave it out.

D gene: -; clone size: few; V gene: TRBV7-2; J gene: TRBJ1-4; CDR3 DNA: TGTGCCAGCAGCTTAGTCTGGTCCCAGAATGAAAAACTGTTTTTT; CDR3 protein: CASSLVWSQNEKLFF
D gene: TRBD2; clone size: -; V gene: TRBV7-2; J gene: TRBJ2-3; CDR3 DNA: TGTGCCAGCAGCTCTAGCGGGGCAACCACTGGCACGCAGTATTTT; CDR3 protein: CASSSSGATTGTQYF
D gene: -; clone size: few; V gene: TRBV21-1; J gene: TRBJ1-5; CDR3 DNA: TGTGCCAGCAGCAAAATGGGACAGGGCCGCAATCAGCCCCAGCATTTT; CDR3 protein: CASSKMGQGRNQPQHF
D gene: TRBD2; clone size: few; V gene: TRBV29-1; J gene: TRBJ2-7; CDR3 DNA: TGCAGCGTAAGACTAGCGGGGGGGCTTGCCTCTCTGTACGAGCAGTACTTC; CDR3 protein: CSVRLAGGLASLYEQYF
D gene: -; clone size: few; V gene: TRBV10-3; J gene: TRBJ2-5; CDR3 DNA: TGTGCCATCAGTGAGAGGGCAGAGGCCCAGTACTTC; CDR3 protein: CAISERAEAQYF
D gene: TRBD2; clone size: few; V gene: TRBV4-1; J gene: TRBJ2-1; CDR3 DNA: TGCGCCAGCAGCCAAATCGGGCGGGGGAGCTACAATGAGCAGTTCTTC; CDR3 protein: CASSQIGRGSYNEQFF
D gene: -; clone size: few; V gene: TRBV13; J gene: TRBJ2-1; CDR3 DNA: TGTGCCAGCAGCCCATTAGGGGGGGTTTCCTACAATGAGCAGTTCTTC; CDR3 protein: CASSPLGGVSYNEQFF
D gene: -; clone size: -; V gene: TRBV6-6; J gene: TRBJ1-5; CDR3 DNA: TGTGCCAGCAGTTACGGCAATCAGCCCCAGCATTTT; CDR3 protein: CASSYGNQPQHF
D gene: -; clone size: -; V gene: TRBV27; J gene: TRBJ2-7; CDR3 DNA: TGTGCCAGCAGTTTTCAGCAGGGTGGGCTTTACGAGCAGTACTTC; CDR3 protein: CASSFQQGGLYEQYF
D gene: TRBD1; clone size: few; V gene: TRBV7-8; J gene: TRBJ1-1; CDR3 DNA: TGTGCCAGCAGCTCCGGGACAGGGATGGCTTTCTTT; CDR3 protein: CASSSGTGMAFF
D gene: TRBD1; clone size: -; V gene: TRBV7-9; J gene: TRBJ1-1; CDR3 DNA: TGTGCCAGCAGCCGGGGGACAGACCCGTTAACCTTGATGAACACTGAAGCTTTCTTT; CDR3 protein: CASSRGTDPLTLMNTEAFF
D gene: TRBD1; clone size: few; V gene: TRBV4-1; J gene: TRBJ2-2; CDR3 DNA: TGCGCCAGCAGCCACGAAATTGGGGACAGTCGAACCGGGGAGCTGTTTTTT; CDR3 protein: CASSHEIGDSRTGELFF
D gene: -; clone size: -; V gene: TRBV4-1; J gene: TRBJ1-2; CDR3 DNA: TGCGCCAGCAGCCAAGATCAACGGGACAACTATGGCTACACCTTC; CDR3 protein: CASSQDQRDNYGYTF
D gene: -; clone size: few; V gene: TRBV18; J gene: TRBJ2-4; CDR3 DNA: TGTGCCAGCTCACCAGGGGCACCGACCAAAAACATTCAGTACTTC; CDR3 protein: CASSPGAPTKNIQYF
D gene: -; clone size: -; V gene: TRBV20-1; J gene: TRBJ1-1; CDR3 DNA: TGCAGTGCCGAGATAGATGAAGCTTTCTTT; CDR3 protein: CSAEIDEAFF
D gene: TRBD1; clone size: few; V gene: TRBV9; J gene: TRBJ2-1; CDR3 DNA: TGTGCCAGCAGCGTGAGGACAGGATACAATGAGCAGTTCTTC; CDR3 protein: CASSVRTGYNEQFF
D gene: TRBD1; clone size: -; V gene: TRBV28; J gene: TRBJ1-5; CDR3 DNA: TGTGCCAGCAGTTCGGGACAGGGGATTGTCAATCAGCCCCAGCATTTT; CDR3 protein: CASSSGQGIVNQPQHF
D gene: TRBD1; clone size: -; V gene: TRBV7-9; J gene: TRBJ1-2; CDR3 DNA: TGTGCCAGCAGCACCGAGGGACAGCACTATGGCTACACCTTC; CDR3 protein: CASSTEGQHYGYTF
D gene: TRBD1; clone size: few; V gene: TRBV7-2; J gene: TRBJ2-1; CDR3 DNA: TGTGCCAGCAGCCTCGGAACAGGGGATGAGCAGTTCTTC; CDR3 protein: CASSLGTGDEQFF
D gene: -; clone size: -; V gene: TRBV25-1; J gene: TRBJ2-6; CDR3 DNA: TGTGCCAGCAGTGCTAACAGGGTTGGGGCCAACGTCCTGACTTTC; CDR3 protein: CASSANRVGANVLTF
D gene: TRBD2; clone size: -; V gene: TRBV6-5; J gene: TRBJ2-5; CDR3 DNA: TGTGCCAGCAGTCGGACTAGCGGGGGGGAGACCCAGTACTTC; CDR3 protein: CASSRTSGGETQYF
D gene: -; clone size: -; V gene: TRBV7-3; J gene: TRBJ2-7; CDR3 DNA: TGTGCCAGCAGCTCCACGGGGAACTACGAGCAGTACTTC; CDR3 protein: CASSSTGNYEQYF
D gene: -; clone size: -; V gene: TRBV5-4; J gene: TRBJ2-5; CDR3 DNA: TGTGCCAGCAGCTTCCAAGGGCATCAAGAGACCCAGTACTTC; CDR3 protein: CASSFQGHQETQYF
D gene: TRBD1; clone size: -; V gene: TRBV4-1; J gene: TRBJ1-1; CDR3 DNA: TGCGCCAGCAGCCAACTCGGACAGGGGAGCACTGAAGCTTTCTTT; CDR3 protein: CASSQLGQGSTEAFF
D gene: TRBD2; clone size: few; V gene: TRBV19; J gene: TRBJ2-5; CDR3 DNA: TGTGCCAGTAGTGGAGCGGGGGGCCCTAGGGCCCAGTACTTC; CDR3 protein: CASSGAGGPRAQYF
D gene: -; clone size: few; V gene: TRBV30; J gene: TRBJ2-2; CDR3 DNA: TGTGCCTGGGCTAGATTCACCGGGGAGCTGTTTTTT; CDR3 protein: CAWARFTGELFF
D gene: -; clone size: few; V gene: TRBV2; J gene: TRBJ2-7; CDR3 DNA: TGTGCCAGCAGCTCAGGCATCCACGAGCAGTACTTC; CDR3 protein: CASSSGIHEQYF
D gene: -; clone size: few; V gene: TRBV10-3; J gene: TRBJ2-7; CDR3 DNA: TGTGCCATCAGTGTTCGGGACATTTGGGAGCAGTACTTC; CDR3 protein: CAISVRDIWEQYF
D gene: TRBD1; clone size: -; V gene: TRBV30; J gene: TRBJ1-6; CDR3 DNA: TGTGCCTGGAGTGCCACGGGACAGGGACCACTTTCACCCCTCCACTTT; CDR3 protein: CAWSATGQGPLSPLHF
D gene: -; clone size: once; V gene: TRBV5-1; J gene: TRBJ1-5; CDR3 DNA: TGCGCCAGCAGCCCGGACGGCAATCAGCCCCAGCATTTT; CDR3 protein: CASSPDGNQPQHF
D gene: -; clone size: few; V gene: TRBV5-1; J gene: TRBJ1-4; CDR3 DNA: TGCGCCAGCAGCTTCGCGGGGAGTGATGATGAAAAACTGTTTTTT; CDR3 protein: CASSFAGSDDEKLFF
D gene: -; clone size: -; V gene: TRBV30; J gene: TRBJ2-1; CDR3 DNA: TGTGCCGGCGTTAAAGGCAAAAGCTCCTACAATGAGCAGTTCTTC; CDR3 protein: CAGVKGKSSYNEQFF
D gene: TRBD1; clone size: -; V gene: TRBV30; J gene: TRBJ1-1; CDR3 DNA: TGTGCCTGGAGTGTTCATCCCGTAACAGGGGTCGGTGAAGCTTTCTTT; CDR3 protein: CAWSVHPVTGVGEAFF
D gene: TRBD2; clone size: few; V gene: TRBV6-5; J gene: TRBJ2-5; CDR3 DNA: TGTGCCAGCAGTTATCGGACTAGCCGGGAGACCCAGTACTTC; CDR3 protein: CASSYRTSRETQYF
D gene: TRBD1; clone size: -; V gene: TRBV4-2; J gene: TRBJ1-2; CDR3 DNA: TGTGCCAGCAGCCTTACAAGCCTAGGCCAGGGGGATGTTGGCTACACCTTC; CDR3 protein: CASSLTSLGQGDVGYTF
D gene: -; clone size: -; V gene: TRBV15; J gene: TRBJ1-5; CDR3 DNA: TGTGCCACCAGCAGAGCTCTAGCGATGAGCAATCAGCCCCAGCATTTT; CDR3 protein: CATSRALAMSNQPQHF
D gene: -; clone size: few; V gene: TRBV28; J gene: TRBJ1-2; CDR3 DNA: TGTGCCAGCACGCAACAGGGCTGGTACTATGGCTACACCTTC; CDR3 protein: CASTQQGWYYGYTF
D gene: TRBD1; clone size: -; V gene: TRBV7-9; J gene: TRBJ2-7; CDR3 DNA: TGTGCCAGCAGCTTCCGTGGACAGGGGCTCTCCTACGAGCAGTACTTC; CDR3 protein: CASSFRGQGLSYEQYF
D gene: TRBD2; clone size: -; V gene: TRBV30; J gene: TRBJ2-1; CDR3 DNA: TGTGCCTGGAGCCCTGCGGGGGGACGAGAGCAGTTCTTC; CDR3 protein: CAWSPAGGREQFF
D gene: -; clone size: -; V gene: TRBV19; J gene: TRBJ1-1; CDR3 DNA: TGTGCCAGTCTCCAGGCAACAAACACTGAAGCTTTCTTT; CDR3 protein: CASLQATNTEAFF
D gene: -; clone size: -; V gene: TRBV10-3; J gene: TRBJ1-3; CDR3 DNA: TGTGCCATCGGCACCGCAGGGGCTGGAAACACCATATATTTT; CDR3 protein: CAIGTAGAGNTIYF
D gene: -; clone size: -; V gene: TRBV4-1; J gene: TRBJ2-1; CDR3 DNA: TGCGCCACCACGCGGGGGCCCAATATAGGTGAGCAGTTCTTC; CDR3 protein: CATTRGPNIGEQFF
D gene: TRBD2; clone size: -; V gene: TRBV11-2; J gene: TRBJ2-3; CDR3 DNA: TGTGCCAGCAGCCGAGTTACTAGCGGCACAGATACGCAGTATTTT; CDR3 protein: CASSRVTSGTDTQYF
D gene: TRBD1; clone size: -; V gene: TRBV30; J gene: TRBJ1-6; CDR3 DNA: TGTGCCTGGAGTGTACTCGACAGGGACTTTTTCCCCCTCCACTTT; CDR3 protein: CAWSVLDRDFFPLHF
D gene: TRBD1; clone size: -; V gene: TRBV5-1; J gene: TRBJ1-2; CDR3 DNA: TGCGCCAGCTCCCCAGGGGGGGGCAGCGCAGAGAACTATGGCTACACCTTC; CDR3 protein: CASSPGGGSAENYGYTF
D gene: TRBD1; clone size: -; V gene: TRBV18; J gene: TRBJ2-7; CDR3 DNA: TGTGCCAGCTCACCAGGACAGGCAATCTCCTACGAGCAGTACTTC; CDR3 protein: CASSPGQAISYEQYF
D gene: -; clone size: few; V gene: TRBV7-9; J gene: TRBJ1-3; CDR3 DNA: TGTGCCAGCAGTCCGGATCCCTCTGGAAACACCATATATTTT; CDR3 protein: CASSPDPSGNTIYF
D gene: TRBD1; clone size: -; V gene: TRBV29-1; J gene: TRBJ1-2; CDR3 DNA: TGCAGCGTCGCCTTTGAGGACAGGCAGATTAACTATGGCTACACCTTC; CDR3 protein: CSVAFEDRQINYGYTF
D gene: TRBD2; clone size: -; V gene: TRBV2; J gene: TRBJ2-1; CDR3 DNA: TGTGCCAGCAGCGCTAGACTAGCGGGGCGGGATGAGCAGTTCTTC; CDR3 protein: CASSARLAGRDEQFF
D gene: TRBD1; clone size: few; V gene: TRBV5-6; J gene: TRBJ1-4; CDR3 DNA: TGTGCCAGCAGCCCGTTCTCCGGGACAGGGCCGAAGGAACTGTTTTTT; CDR3 protein: CASSPFSGTGPKELFF
D gene: -; clone size: few; V gene: TRBV19; J gene: TRBJ1-2; CDR3 DNA: TGTGCCAGCAATGGTGGGGGTGGTGGCTACACCTTC; CDR3 protein: CASNGGGGGYTF
D gene: TRBD2; clone size: -; V gene: TRBV6-5; J gene: TRBJ2-4; CDR3 DNA: TGTGCCAGCAGTTACTCGACTAGCGGGGTACGGTACTTC; CDR3 protein: CASSYSTSGVRYF
D gene: -; clone size: -; V gene: TRBV30; J gene: TRBJ1-1; CDR3 DNA: TGTGCCTGGAGTGTATACGCGAACACTGAAGCTTTCTTT; CDR3 protein: CAWSVYANTEAFF
D gene: -; clone size: -; V gene: TRBV5-1; J gene: TRBJ1-2; CDR3 DNA: TGCGCCAGCAGCTTGGCCAAGGACAGCGCTTCTAACTATGGCTACACCTTC; CDR3 protein: CASSLAKDSASNYGYTF